The 12 T cell receptor beta chains reported below all come from one sample, sequenced in a study of T cell clonality in common variable immunodeficiency (dated by TCRdb to between 2015 and 2017). The library was built by means of the immunoSEQ multiplex PCR assay. Imported from immuneACCESS, the table was reduced by TCRdb to in-frame sequences with V and J called. These copies leave out some clones; in studies compared against another copy, an unresolved V gene accounts for under half, and the cause of the remainder is not known. The table notes 25,000 to 35,000 clones here, none of them singletons. Of the sample, roughly 4.5% falls within the top ten clones. Source material: peripheral blood mononuclear cells. These receptors all come from a person aged 18 to 75 in good health.

This clone was observed at least ten times. The DNA read from the CDR3 is TGTGCCAGTAGTATCTTGGAGGCAGGGGAGGATACG. This sequence encodes CASSILEAGEDT. From start to end, the CDR3 is CASSILEAGEDTQYF. V usage is TRBV19 and J usage is TRBJ2-3; D may be TRBD1 (6 bases). The sequenced fragment ends 3 residues before the CDR3 boundary, so the rest is inferred from the germline J gene. Per the germline V gene, CDR1 is LNHDA and CDR2 is SQIVND (reference sequence). The CDR3 is 15 amino acids. The V gene lost 3 bases and the J gene lost 6 bases, with 16 bases spanning the gap. Variable domain in full (rest from reference TRBV19 and TRBJ2-3): DGGITQSPKYLFRKEGQNVTLSCEQNLNHDAMYWYRQDPGQGLRLIYYSQIVNDFQKGDIAEGYSVSREKKESFPLTVTSAQKNPTAFYLCASSILEAGEDTQYFGPGTRLTVL.

This clone was seen at least ten times. Sequencing ends 3 residues short of the CDR3 end; the germline J gene provides the rest. The chain is built from TRBV19 and TRBJ1-1, with D unclear. Germline V gene sequence: CDR1 LNHDA, CDR2 SQIVND (reference sequence). Trimming cost V 3 bases and J 1 base, with 18 bases left between them. The CDR3 contains 17 residues. The CDR3 here is CASSIRGWALQNTEAFF. CDR3 DNA (partial): TGTGCCAGTAGTATCCGAGGATGGGCGCTTCAGAACACTGAA.

The table lists this clone with a few counts. Sequencing ends 3 residues short of the CDR3 end; the germline J gene provides the rest. The genes are TRBV5-1 and TRBJ1-2; the D gene is possibly TRBD1 (6 bases). Germline assignment: CDR1 SGHRS and CDR2 YFSETQ. Trimming shortened V by 3 bases and J by 7 bases, and 16 bases separated the two germline ends. The CDR3 loop spans 14 amino acids. CDR3 loop: CASSWDPGVGGYTF. Partial CDR3 DNA: TGCGCCAGCAGCTGGGACCCAGGGGTTGGTGGC.

In this sample, this clone turned up many times. The read ends 3 residues shy of where the CDR3 ends; the end is completed using the germline J gene. V is TRBV10-3 and J is TRBJ2-1; TRBD1 matches at 11 bases. Per germline, CDR1 ENHRY and CDR2 SYGVKD. Unmatched junction bases numbered 5, after V lost 6 bases and J lost 4 bases. This CDR3 comprises 15 residues. The CDR3 DNA, read in part, is TGTGCCATCAGGAGGACAGGGGGCAGTTACAATGAG. Translation gives CAIRRTGGSYNE. In full, the CDR3 reads CAIRRTGGSYNEQFF.

This clone has a count of ten or more. The missing CDR3 end, 3 residues past where the read stops, is filled in from the germline J gene. V is TRBV6-4 and J is TRBJ1-1, with TRBD1 as a possible D gene (6 bases). V lost 6 bases, J lost 4 bases, and 15 bases lay in between. CDR1 MRHNA and CDR2 SNTAGT come from the germline V gene. There are 14 residues in the CDR3. CDR3: CASSEQGFGTEAFF. CDR3 DNA, as far as it was read: TGTGCCAGCAGCGAACAGGGTTTCGGCACTGAA.

This clone was picked up many times. The read is 3 residues too short to cover the CDR3 end, so that end is filled in from the germline J gene. The rearrangement links TRBV20-1 to TRBJ2-3; D might be TRBD2 (5 bases). CDR1 is DFQATT, CDR2 SNEGSKA, per germline (reference sequence). The CDR3 loop spans 15 amino acids. The CDR3 DNA, read in part, is TGCAGTGCTAGAGAGGTTGGGCGGGTTCAAGAGACG. Translating it yields CSAREVGRVQET. The full CDR3 protein reads CSAREVGRVQETQYF.

This clone was found many times. The read falls 3 residues short of the CDR3 end, and the missing part is taken from the germline J gene. The chain couples TRBV30 to TRBJ1-5, with D hard to call. Per germline, CDR1 GTSNPN and CDR2 SVGIG (reference sequence). Between the trimmed V and J ends, which lost 0 bases and 0 bases, there was a span of 6 bases. CDR3 size: 14 residues. The part of the CDR3 DNA that was read is TGTGCCTGGAGTGTGCGGCCTAGCAATCAGCCC. Translating it yields CAWSVRPSNQP. The full-length CDR3 reads as CAWSVRPSNQPQHF.

This clone appeared a few times. The CDR3 is cut off 3 residues early in the read; its end comes from the germline J gene. The chain joins TRBV20-1 to TRBJ2-3; 7 bases are a match to TRBD1. This CDR3 has 12 residues. CDR1 and CDR2 from the germline V gene are DFQATT and SNEGSKA (reference sequence). CDR3 DNA, as far as it was read: TGCAGTGCGGGACAGTCCAATCAGCCG. It yields the protein CSAGQSNQP. The entire CDR3 protein reads CSAGQSNQPQYF.

This clone was counted many times. The read falls 3 residues short of the CDR3 end, and the missing part is taken from the germline J gene. This chain joins TRBV6-4 and TRBJ2-5; D ambiguous. Germline CDR1 is MRHNA and CDR2 is SNTAGT. Trimming cost V 3 bases and J 4 bases, with 9 bases left between them. This CDR3 has 13 residues. CDR3 bases read: TGTGCCAGCAGTGAGGTCCGAGGAGAGACC. It is translated as CASSEVRGET. The CDR3, in full, reads CASSEVRGETQYF.

This clone appeared a few times. The CDR3 end is not reached by the read, which stops 3 residues before it; the germline J gene fills it in. The V and J genes are TRBV5-1 and TRBJ2-3; 9 bases are a match to TRBD2. V lost 1 base and J lost 2; bases outside the gene matches: 2. Germline lookup yields CDR1 SGHRS and CDR2 YFSETQ. The CDR3 runs to 15 residues. CDR3 in amino acids: CASSLTSGPTDTQYF. The part of the CDR3 DNA that was read is TGCGCCAGCAGCTTGACTAGCGGGCCCACAGATACG. Drawing the rest from reference TRBV5-1 and TRBJ2-3, the complete variable domain is KAGVTQTPRYLIKTRGQQVTLSCSPISGHRSVSWYQQTPGQGLQFLFEYFSETQRNKGNFPGRFSGRQFSNSRSEMNVSTLELGDSALYLCASSLTSGPTDTQYFGPGTRLTVL.

This clone has a count of ten or more. The CDR3 bases that were read are TGTGCCAGCAGCTATAACAGGGGTTTCTACGAG. It yields the protein CASSYNRGFYE. The complete CDR3 protein is CASSYNRGFYEQYF. The chain combines TRBV2 with TRBJ2-7; 7 nucleotides line up with TRBD1. The read comes to an end 3 residues before the CDR3 does, leaving the germline J gene to fill in the end. The junction had 8 bases not matched to a gene; V was cut back by 6 bases and J by 3 bases. This CDR3 has 14 residues. Germline lookup yields CDR1 SNHLY and CDR2 FYNNEI.

In the case of this clone: The CDR3 goes on 3 residues after the read ends, and that part is filled in from the germline J gene. The genes are TRBV11-2 and TRBJ2-5; D unresolved. V was shortened by 5 bases and J by 2 bases, with 12 bases between the two germline ends. The V gene's germline CDR1 is SGHAT and CDR2 FQNNGV. The CDR3 loop spans 14 amino acids. CDR3 loop: CASSGDSLQETQYF. CDR3 DNA (partial): TGTGCCAGCAGCGGCGACTCTCTACAAGAGACC.